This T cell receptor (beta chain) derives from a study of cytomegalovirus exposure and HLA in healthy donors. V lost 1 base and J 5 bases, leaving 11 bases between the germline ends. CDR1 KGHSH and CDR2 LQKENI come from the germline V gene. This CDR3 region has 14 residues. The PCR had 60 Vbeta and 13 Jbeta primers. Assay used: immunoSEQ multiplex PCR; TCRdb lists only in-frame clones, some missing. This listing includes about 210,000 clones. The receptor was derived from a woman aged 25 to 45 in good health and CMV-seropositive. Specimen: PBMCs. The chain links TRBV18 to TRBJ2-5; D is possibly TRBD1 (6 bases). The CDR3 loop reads CASSPRSGVETQYF. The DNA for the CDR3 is TGTGCCAGCTCACCACGGTCAGGGGTGGAGACCCAGTACTTC.